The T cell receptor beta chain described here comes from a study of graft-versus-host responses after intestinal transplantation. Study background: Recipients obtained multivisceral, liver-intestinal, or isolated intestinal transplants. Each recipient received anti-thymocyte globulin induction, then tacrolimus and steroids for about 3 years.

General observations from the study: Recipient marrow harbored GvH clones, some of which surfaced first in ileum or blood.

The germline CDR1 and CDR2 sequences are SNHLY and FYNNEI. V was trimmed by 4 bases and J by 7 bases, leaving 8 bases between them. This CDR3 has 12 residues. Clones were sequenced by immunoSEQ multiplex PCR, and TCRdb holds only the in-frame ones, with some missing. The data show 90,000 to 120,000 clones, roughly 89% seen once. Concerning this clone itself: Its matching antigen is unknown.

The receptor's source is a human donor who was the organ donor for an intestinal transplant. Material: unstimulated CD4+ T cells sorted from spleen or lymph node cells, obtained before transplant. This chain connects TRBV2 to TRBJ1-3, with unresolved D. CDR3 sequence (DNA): TGTGCCAGCAGTGCGGGTTGGAACACCATATATTTT. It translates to CASSAGWNTIYF. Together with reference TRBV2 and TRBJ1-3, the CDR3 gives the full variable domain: EPEVTQTPSHQVTQMGQEVILRCVPISNHLYFYWYRQILGQKVEFLVSFYNNEISEKSEIFDDQFSVERPDGSNFTLKIRSTKLEDSAMYFCASSAGWNTIYFGEGSWLTVV.